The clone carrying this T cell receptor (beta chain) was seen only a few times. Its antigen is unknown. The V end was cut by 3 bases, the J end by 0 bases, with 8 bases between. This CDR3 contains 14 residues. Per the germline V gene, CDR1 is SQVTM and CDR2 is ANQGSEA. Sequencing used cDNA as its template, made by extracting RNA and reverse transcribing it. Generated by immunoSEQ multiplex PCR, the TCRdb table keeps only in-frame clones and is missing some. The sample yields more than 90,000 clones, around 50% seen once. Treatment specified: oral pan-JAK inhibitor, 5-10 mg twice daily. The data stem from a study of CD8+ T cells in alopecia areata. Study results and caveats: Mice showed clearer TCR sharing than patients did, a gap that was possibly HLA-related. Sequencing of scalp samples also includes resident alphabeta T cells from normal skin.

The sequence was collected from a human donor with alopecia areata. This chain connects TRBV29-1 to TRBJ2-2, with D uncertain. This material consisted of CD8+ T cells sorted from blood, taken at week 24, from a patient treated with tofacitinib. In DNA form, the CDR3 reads TGCAGCGTTGAGGGCGGCTCGAACACCGGGGAGCTGTTTTTT. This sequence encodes CSVEGGSNTGELFF.